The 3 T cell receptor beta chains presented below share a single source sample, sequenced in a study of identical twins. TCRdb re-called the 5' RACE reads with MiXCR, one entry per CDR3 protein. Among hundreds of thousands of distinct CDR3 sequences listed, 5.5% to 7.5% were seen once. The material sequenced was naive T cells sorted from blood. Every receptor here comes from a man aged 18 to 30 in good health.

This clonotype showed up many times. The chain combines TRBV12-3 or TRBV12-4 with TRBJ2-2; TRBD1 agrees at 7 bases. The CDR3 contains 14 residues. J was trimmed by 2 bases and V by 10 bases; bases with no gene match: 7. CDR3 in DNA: TGTGCCACGACAGGGCGGGCCAACACCGGGGAGCTGTTTTTT. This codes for CATTGRANTGELFF.

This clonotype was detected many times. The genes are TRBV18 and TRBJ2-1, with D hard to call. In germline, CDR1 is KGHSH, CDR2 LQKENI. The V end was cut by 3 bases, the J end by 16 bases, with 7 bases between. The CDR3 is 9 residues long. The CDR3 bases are TGTGCCAGCTCACCGGGTGGCTTCTTC. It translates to CASSPGGFF.

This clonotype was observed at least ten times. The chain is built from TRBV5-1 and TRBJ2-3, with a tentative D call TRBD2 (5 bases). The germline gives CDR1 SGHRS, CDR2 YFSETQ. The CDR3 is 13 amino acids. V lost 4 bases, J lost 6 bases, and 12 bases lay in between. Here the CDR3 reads CASSGEPQDTQYF. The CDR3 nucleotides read TGCGCCAGCAGCGGGGAGCCCCAGGATACGCAGTATTTT. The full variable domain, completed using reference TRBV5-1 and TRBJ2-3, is KAGVTQTPRYLIKTRGQQVTLSCSPISGHRSVSWYQQTPGQGLQFLFEYFSETQRNKGNFPGRFSGRQFSNSRSEMNVSTLELGDSALYLCASSGEPQDTQYFGPGTRLTVL.